The 17 T cell receptor beta chains in this list originate from one sample, sequenced in a study of cytomegalovirus exposure and HLA in healthy donors (TCRdb year 2017). Library generation was performed with the immunoSEQ multiplex PCR assay. A mixture of 60 forward primers for TCR Vbeta segments and 13 reverse primers for TCR Jbeta segments was used in the multiplex PCR. The source is immuneACCESS, and TCRdb retained only in-frame sequences with V and J called. Part of the clones is not carried over; for the studies checked, unresolved V genes explain less than half of this, and the remainder is unexplained. In all, the sample holds 130,000 to 150,000 clones, and around 80% of those were seen once. The ten largest clonotypes hold around 2.9% of the sample. The sample comprised PBMCs. All receptors come from a female donor in good health and CMV-seronegative.

The chain recombines TRBV28 with TRBJ2-3; TRBD2 agrees at 8 bases. Germline V CDR1 and CDR2: MDHEN, SYDVKM. The CDR3 consists of 17 residues. J lost 2 bases, V lost 2 bases, and 9 bases had no gene match. The CDR3 region is CASSLNILAGNTDTQYF. Here the CDR3 DNA reads TGTGCCAGCAGTTTAAACATTCTAGCGGGCAACACAGATACGCAGTATTTT.

This clone was detected only a few times. The CDR3 nucleotides read TGTGCCAGCAGCTTACCCCATAGTCCCTACGAGCAGTACTTC. It is translated as CASSLPHSPYEQYF. The chain recombines TRBV11-2 with TRBJ2-7; D unclear. Between the trimmed V and J ends, which lost 2 bases and 2 bases, there was a span of 10 bases. This CDR3 spans 14 amino acids. CDR1 is SGHAT, CDR2 FQNNGV, per germline.

The gene calls are TRBV19 and TRBJ1-2; D might be TRBD1 (6 bases). The CDR3 has 13 residues. Germline V CDR1 and CDR2: LNHDA, SQIVND (reference sequence). V was clipped by 9 bases and J by 3 bases, with 14 bases between them. CDR3 nucleotides: TGTGCCAGCAGGGCAGGGGTGGACTATGGCTACACCTTC. It encodes CASRAGVDYGYTF.

The chain recombines TRBV10-3 with TRBJ2-1; weak D call: TRBD2 (6 bases). The CDR3 runs 15 residues. Germline V gene data show CDR1 as ENHRY and CDR2 as SYGVKD. Trimming removed 2 bases from V and 5 bases from J, with 13 bases in between. The CDR3 spells CAISEARLDHNEQFF. The CDR3 DNA is TGTGCCATCAGTGAGGCCAGACTAGACCACAATGAGCAGTTCTTC.

This chain connects TRBV7-8 to TRBJ2-7; D possibly corresponds to TRBD2 (6 bases). V was shortened by 1 base and J by 5 bases, with 15 bases between the two germline ends. Germline CDR1 and CDR2: SGHVS and FQNEAQ. The CDR3 is 15 amino acids. The CDR3 spells CASSLVGGAADEQYF. The CDR3 DNA is TGTGCCAGCAGCTTAGTGGGGGGAGCCGCGGACGAGCAGTACTTC.

This chain's CDR3 is CASSLLAGTGGIYGYTF. The DNA of the CDR3 is TGTGCCAGCAGTTTATTAGCCGGGACAGGGGGCATCTATGGCTACACCTTC. The chain recombines TRBV28 with TRBJ1-2, with TRBD1 matching over 12 bases. This CDR3 has 17 residues. Germline CDR1 reads MDHEN; CDR2 reads SYDVKM. With 1 base clipped from V and 4 bases from J, the junction kept 7 bases outside the gene matches.

The gene calls are TRBV15 and TRBJ1-2; weak D call: TRBD1 (5 bases). The CDR3 has 12 residues. V lost 9 bases and J lost 4, with 12 bases in between. Germline V gene data show CDR1 as LNHNV and CDR2 as YYDKDF (reference sequence). DNA of the CDR3: TGTGCCACTGGGGGGTATGGCTATGGCTACACCTTC. It specifies CATGGYGYGYTF.

The rearrangement uses TRBV4-1 and TRBJ1-4; a weak D match, TRBD1 (6 bases). Germline CDR1 and CDR2: MGHRA and YSYEKL. Trimming left V 0 bases short and J 8 bases short, with 16 bases between. The CDR3 totals 16 residues. The CDR3 DNA follows: TGCGCCAGCAGCCAAGAAGAGGCAGCTCAGGGGGAAAAACTGTTTTTT. Protein sequence: CASSQEEAAQGEKLFF.

The V gene is TRBV13, the J gene TRBJ1-4, with 8 bases fitting TRBD1. CDR1 and CDR2 from the germline V gene are PRHDT and FYEKMQ (reference sequence). The CDR3 is 16 amino acids. Trimming removed 0 bases from V and 8 bases from J; junction bases left unmatched: 8. CDR3 DNA: TGTGCCAGCAGCTTAGGGACAGGGGTTTTCGGCGAAAAACTGTTTTTT. Its protein product is CASSLGTGVFGEKLFF.

This clone was seen only once. CDR3 DNA sequence: TGCGCCAGCAGCACAGCAGGGGTGTACGAGCAGTACTTC. This translates into CASSTAGVYEQYF. The chain joins TRBV5-1 to TRBJ2-7; D is perhaps TRBD1 (6 bases). The CDR3 sequence is 13 residues long. Germline values: CDR1 SGHRS, CDR2 YFSETQ. V was shortened by 4 bases and J by 4 bases, with 12 bases between the two germline ends.

This clone was picked up one time. The CDR3 nucleotides are TGTGCCAGCAGCTCCCGACAGGAGCGGAACTATGGCTACACCTTC. Translation gives CASSSRQERNYGYTF. The chain couples TRBV5-4 to TRBJ1-2; a weak D match, TRBD1 (6 bases). The germline CDR1 and CDR2 sequences are SGHNT and YYREEE (reference sequence). V lost 3 bases and J lost 2, with 14 bases in between. The CDR3 has 15 amino acids.

The chain carries TRBV27 and TRBJ1-4; 7 bases are shared with TRBD1. The CDR3 has 15 residues. The germline V gene encodes CDR1 MNHEY and CDR2 SMNVEV (reference sequence). V shed 3 bases and J 5 bases; nucleotides not matched to a gene: 6. This chain's CDR3 is CASSFTGTVNEKLFF. CDR3 DNA sequence: TGTGCCAGCAGTTTTACCGGGACAGTGAATGAAAAACTGTTTTTT.

The chain employs TRBV7-2 and TRBJ1-4; D may be TRBD1 (5 bases). Trimming stripped 1 base from V and 8 bases from J, with 17 bases between. The germline gives CDR1 SGHTA, CDR2 FQGNSA. This CDR3 is built from 16 residues. The CDR3 loop is CASSLVFGTGQEKLFF. The CDR3, as DNA: TGTGCCAGCAGCTTAGTCTTCGGGACTGGCCAGGAAAAACTGTTTTTT. Based on the CDR3 plus reference TRBV7-2 and TRBJ1-4, the full variable domain is GAGVSQSPSNKVTEKGKDVELRCDPISGHTALYWYRQSLGQGLEFLIYFQGNSAPDKSGLPSDRFSAERTGGSVSTLTIQRTQQEDSAVYLCASSLVFGTGQEKLFFGSGTQLSVL.

J is TRBJ1-6 and V is TRBV9; 11 bases fit TRBD1. CDR3 length: 15 amino acids. Germline CDR1 reads SGDLS; CDR2 reads YYNGEE. The V gene end was trimmed by 0 bases and the J gene end by 10 bases; junction bases not matched to a gene: 3. CDR3 in amino acids: CASSVGTGGSSPLHF. The CDR3 bases are TGTGCCAGCAGCGTAGGGACAGGGGGCAGCTCACCCCTCCACTTT.

The rearrangement links TRBV10-3 to TRBJ1-1; 11 bases match TRBD1. The V gene's germline CDR1 is ENHRY and CDR2 SYGVKD. The length of the CDR3 is 16 residues. J was trimmed by 3 bases and V by 3 bases; bases with no gene match: 6. DNA of the CDR3: TGTGCCATCAGTGACCCCGGACAGGGGGCGGACACTGAAGCTTTCTTT. Protein product: CAISDPGQGADTEAFF.

The chain carries TRBV7-9 and TRBJ1-1; D unclear. The CDR3 loop spans 14 amino acids. The V end was cut by 1 base, the J end by 4 bases, with 10 bases between. Germline CDR1 and CDR2: SEHNR and FQNEAQ (reference sequence). CDR3 in DNA: TGTGCCAGCAGCTTAGGCAGAGGTGCCACTGAAGCTTTCTTT. As protein: CASSLGRGATEAFF.

CDR3: CASSSRTGLGGEQYF. CDR3 nucleotide sequence: TGTGCCAGCAGCTCCCGGACAGGTTTAGGGGGCGAGCAGTACTTC. This chain uses TRBV7-9 with TRBJ2-7; 7 bases are shared with TRBD1. The length of the CDR3 is 15 residues. Germline loops: CDR1 SEHNR, CDR2 FQNEAQ (reference sequence). Trimming at V came to 4 bases and at J to 6 bases, leaving 12 bases not matched to a gene.